The rows below give T cell receptor beta chains drawn from one sample of a study of cytomegalovirus exposure and HLA in healthy donors. Repertoires were generated with immunoSEQ multiplex PCR, while TCRdb's copy carries only in-frame clones and drops some. The table includes about 200,000 clones, about four fifths detected once. Sequencing was carried out using PBMCs. The source of these receptors is a male donor in good health and CMV-seropositive. The CDR3 runs from the conserved cysteine through the conserved F or W. The D gene is left open where the match is weak. The size entry is marked missing in some rows and otherwise reads once, few, many or a size class.

d_gene	abundance	len	v_gene	j_gene	CDR3nt	CDR3aa
-	-	12	TRBV9	TRBJ1-2	TGTGCCAGCAGCGGAGGGTCCTATGGCTACACCTTC	CASSGGSYGYTF
-	-	16	TRBV5-1	TRBJ1-1	TGCGCCAGCAGCTTGGACGTTGGGGCGTTTGACACTGAAGCTTTCTTT	CASSLDVGAFDTEAFF
-	-	15	TRBV11-2	TRBJ1-6	TGTGCCAGCAGCTTAGTTTGGCAGTCGAATTCACCCCTCCACTTT	CASSLVWQSNSPLHF
-	few	14	TRBV27	TRBJ1-1	TGTGCCAGCAGTTTATACTCAGGGAACACTGAAGCTTTCTTT	CASSLYSGNTEAFF
TRBD1	-	15	TRBV7-9	TRBJ1-1	TGTGCCAGCAGCCCCAGGGGACAGCTGAACACTGAAGCTTTCTTT	CASSPRGQLNTEAFF
-	-	14	TRBV5-1	TRBJ1-2	TGCGCCAGCAGCTTGGAGGGAGCGGGCTATGGCTACACCTTC	CASSLEGAGYGYTF
TRBD1	-	15	TRBV7-6	TRBJ1-1	TGTGCCAGCAGGGTAAACAGGGGGACGAACACTGAAGCTTTCTTT	CASRVNRGTNTEAFF
TRBD2	-	14	TRBV18	TRBJ2-5	TGTGCCAGCTCACGTACTAGCGGGAGAGAGACCCAGTACTTC	CASSRTSGRETQYF
-	-	12	TRBV4-3	TRBJ2-7	TGCGCCAGCAGCCAAGATCGTTACGAGCAGTACTTC	CASSQDRYEQYF
TRBD2	-	17	TRBV5-1	TRBJ2-1	TGCGCCAGCAGCTCCACCACCCTAGCGGGGGTCCTCAATGAGCAGTTCTTC	CASSSTTLAGVLNEQFF
TRBD1	-	14	TRBV19	TRBJ1-1	TGTGCCAGTGGGAACAGGGGTATGAACACTGAAGCTTTCTTT	CASGNRGMNTEAFF
-	-	12	TRBV29-1	TRBJ2-6	TGCAGCGCCATCTCTGGGGCCAACGTCCTGACTTTC	CSAISGANVLTF